These 22 T cell receptor beta chains share one sample of origin, sequenced in a study of cytotoxic CD8 clonotypes in ibrutinib-treated CLL. Sequencing was performed with immunoSEQ multiplex PCR; in TCRdb, only in-frame clones are kept and a portion is missing. Altogether 150,000 to 200,000 clones are present, less than 85% being singletons, with the ten largest covering 3.5% to 5.5%. This specimen consisted of PBMCs, obtained after 24 months of ibrutinib treatment. The receptors originated from a human donor with chronic lymphocytic leukemia.

The chain recombines TRBV5-8 with TRBJ1-5; no firm D call. Between the trimmed V and J ends, which lost 1 base and 6 bases, there was a span of 11 bases. The CDR3 runs 14 residues. Germline assignment: CDR1 SGHTS and CDR2 YDEGEE. CDR3 bases: TGTGCCAGCAGCTTGCTCGCAGGAGGTCAGCCCCAGCATTTT. Its protein is CASSLLAGGQPQHF.

As concerns this clone: Within the sample, other DNA sequences also encode this same CDR3. The V gene is TRBV6-5, the J gene TRBJ1-1; perhaps TRBD1 as D (5 bases). Germline assignment: CDR1 MNHEY and CDR2 SVGAGI. The CDR3 totals 15 residues. The V and J ends lost 0 bases and 1 base respectively, with 9 bases between them. The CDR3: CASSYSRTRNTEAFF. DNA of the CDR3: TGTGCCAGCAGTTACTCCAGGACACGGAACACTGAAGCTTTCTTT.

J is TRBJ2-7 and V is TRBV5-8; a possible D gene is TRBD1 (6 bases). CDR3 length: 16 amino acids. Per germline, CDR1 SGHTS and CDR2 YDEGEE. V gave up 1 base and J gave up 1 base, with 15 bases separating them. The chain's CDR3 is CASSLLAGEGSYEQYF. The CDR3 region has the DNA TGTGCCAGCAGCTTGTTGGCAGGGGAAGGATCCTACGAGCAGTACTTC.

The rearrangement joins TRBV28 to TRBJ2-5, with TRBD2 matching 7 bases. V lost 2 bases and J lost 4; bases outside the gene matches: 7. CDR1 and CDR2 from the germline V gene are MDHEN and SYDVKM. The CDR3 covers 15 residues. This CDR3 is CASSLLWGGRETQYF. Written as DNA, the CDR3 is TGTGCCAGCAGTTTACTCTGGGGGGGAAGAGAGACCCAGTACTTC. The variable domain in full, with the rest retrieved from reference TRBV28 and TRBJ2-5, is DVKVTQSSRYLVKRTGEKVFLECVQDMDHENMFWYRQDPGLGLRLIYFSYDVKMKEKGDIPEGYSVSREKKERFSLILESASTNQTSMYLCASSLLWGGRETQYFGPGTRLLVL.

The chain couples TRBV5-4 to TRBJ2-7; 7 nucleotides line up with TRBD2. The CDR3 has 14 residues. In germline, CDR1 is SGHNT, CDR2 YYREEE (reference sequence). V gave up 0 bases and J gave up 3 bases; unmatched junction bases: 3. The CDR3 DNA sequence: TGTGCCAGCAGCTTGGGGACTAGGTACTACGAGCAGTACTTC. Amino acid sequence: CASSLGTRYYEQYF.

The chain recombines TRBV7-8 with TRBJ1-1; D gene uncertain. The CDR3 length is 13 residues. Germline V gene sequence: CDR1 SGHVS, CDR2 FQNEAQ. V was cut by 5 bases and J by 1 base, with 8 bases left in between. The CDR3 loop is CASSTPSNTEAFF. The CDR3 coding sequence is TGTGCCAGCAGCACGCCGTCGAACACTGAAGCTTTCTTT.

The gene calls are TRBV7-3 and TRBJ2-3; 12 nucleotides align to TRBD2. CDR1 is SGHTA, CDR2 FQGTGA, per germline. The CDR3 extends over 17 amino acids. V dropped 5 bases and J dropped 4; count of bases not matched to a gene: 10. The CDR3 DNA follows: TGTGCCAGCAGCCGGGGCGGACTAGCGGGAAGTTCAGATACGCAGTATTTT. Translation gives CASSRGGLAGSSDTQYF.

The chain recombines TRBV6-5 with TRBJ1-1; TRBD1 aligns across 7 bases. Germline loops: CDR1 MNHEY, CDR2 SVGAGI. The ends lost 5 bases at V and 0 bases at J; junction bases unmatched: 6. The CDR3 loop spans 15 amino acids. The CDR3 sequence is CASSHRGQMNTEAFF. The CDR3, as DNA: TGTGCCAGCAGTCATAGGGGACAGATGAACACTGAAGCTTTCTTT.

V usage is TRBV6-5 and J usage is TRBJ2-1, with 12 bases matching TRBD2. The CDR3 totals 16 residues. CDR1 and CDR2 (germline): MNHEY, SVGAGI. V lost 0 bases and J lost 7; bases outside the gene matches: 4. The CDR3 sequence: CASSYSSSGGANEQFF. As DNA, the CDR3 is TGTGCCAGCAGTTACTCCTCTAGCGGGGGGGCAAATGAGCAGTTCTTC.

The genes are TRBV5-4 and TRBJ2-1; 10 bases agree with TRBD2. Germline V gene sequence: CDR1 SGHNT, CDR2 YYREEE (reference sequence). The CDR3 totals 15 residues. Germline trimming cut 5 bases from V and 4 bases from J; bases unmatched to any gene: 6. The CDR3 nucleotides are TGTGCCAGCAGGAGAGCGGGGGGGGTGTACAATGAGCAGTTCTTC. It encodes CASRRAGGVYNEQFF.

The V and J genes are TRBV16 and TRBJ1-2, with D hard to call. CDR1 and CDR2 from the germline V gene are KGHSY and FQNENV. The germline V and J ends were trimmed by 1 base and 0 bases, with 15 bases remaining between them. CDR3 size: 17 residues. CDR3: CASSQLVEGVTNYGYTF. DNA for the CDR3: TGTGCCAGCAGCCAATTAGTAGAGGGAGTAACTAACTATGGCTACACCTTC.

CDR3 nucleotides: TGTGCCAGCAGGCGGGAGGAGCAAGAGACCCAGTACTTC. It yields the protein CASRREEQETQYF. The rearrangement links TRBV2 to TRBJ2-5, with 8 bases matching TRBD2. The CDR3 consists of 13 residues. The germline V gene encodes CDR1 SNHLY and CDR2 FYNNEI. Unmatched junction bases numbered 2, after V lost 6 bases and J lost 2 bases. The whole variable domain, remainder taken from reference TRBV2 and TRBJ2-5, is EPEVTQTPSHQVTQMGQEVILRCVPISNHLYFYWYRQILGQKVEFLVSFYNNEISEKSEIFDDQFSVERPDGSNFTLKIRSTKLEDSAMYFCASRREEQETQYFGPGTRLLVL.

The chain employs TRBV28 and TRBJ2-1, with 14 bases fitting TRBD2. Germline V gene lookup returns CDR1 MDHEN and CDR2 SYDVKM. With 6 bases clipped from V and 0 bases from J, the junction kept 16 bases outside the gene matches. This CDR3 is 21 amino acids long. CDR3 DNA sequence: TGTGCCAGCAGCATCTTACCGGGACTAGCGGGAGACGGGAGCTCCTACAATGAGCAGTTCTTC. It specifies CASSILPGLAGDGSSYNEQFF.

This clone was seen once. The chain uses TRBV19 and TRBJ1-5; D is unresolved. The CDR3 runs to 16 residues. V was shortened by 5 bases and J by 0 bases, with 14 bases between the two germline ends. CDR1 and CDR2 (germline): LNHDA, SQIVND (reference sequence). CDR3 nucleotide sequence: TGTGCCAGTAGTGTACCAGGAGGGAATAGCAATCAGCCCCAGCATTTT. As protein: CASSVPGGNSNQPQHF. The full variable domain, its missing parts supplied by reference TRBV19 and TRBJ1-5, is DGGITQSPKYLFRKEGQNVTLSCEQNLNHDAMYWYRQDPGQGLRLIYYSQIVNDFQKGDIAEGYSVSREKKESFPLTVTSAQKNPTAFYLCASSVPGGNSNQPQHFGDGTRLSIL.

The gene calls are TRBV19 and TRBJ1-2; D is perhaps TRBD1 (5 bases). CDR3 length equals 13 residues. CDR1 and CDR2 from the germline V gene are LNHDA and SQIVND (reference sequence). Trimming removed 6 bases from V and 4 bases from J, with 12 bases in between. CDR3 DNA: TGTGCCAGTAGAGAGGGCCAGGGCTATGGCTACACCTTC. Amino acids: CASREGQGYGYTF.

The gene calls are TRBV28 and TRBJ1-1; D unresolved. The CDR3 extends over 15 amino acids. Between the trimmed V and J ends, which lost 2 bases and 4 bases, there was a span of 14 bases. The germline V gene has CDR1 MDHEN and CDR2 SYDVKM. The CDR3 reads CASSLPPGYFTEAFF. CDR3 DNA: TGTGCCAGCAGTTTACCCCCAGGATACTTCACTGAAGCTTTCTTT.

This chain joins TRBV7-2 and TRBJ2-2; D possibly corresponds to TRBD2 (5 bases). The CDR3 has 15 residues. Germline assignment: CDR1 SGHTA and CDR2 FQGNSA. Trimming took off 5 bases at V and 5 bases at J, with 15 bases between the two ends. In DNA form, the CDR3 reads TGTGCCAGCAGCCTCTCTAGTCGGGGAACCGGGGAGCTGTTTTTT. The encoded protein is CASSLSSRGTGELFF.

This clone was observed once. The chain is built from TRBV7-9 and TRBJ1-1, with D unclear. In germline, CDR1 is SEHNR, CDR2 FQNEAQ (reference sequence). This CDR3 is 14 amino acids long. Trimming shortened V by 1 base and J by 2 bases, and 8 bases separated the two germline ends. CDR3 nucleotide sequence: TGTGCCAGCAGCTTAGAATGGGGAAACACTGAAGCTTTCTTT. Its translation is CASSLEWGNTEAFF.

The V gene is TRBV6-1, the J gene TRBJ1-3; D is unresolved. CDR1 and CDR2 from the germline V gene are MNHNS and SASEGT. Trimming pared 6 bases from V and 2 bases from J, leaving 14 bases between. This CDR3 has 15 amino acids. The CDR3 here is CASRKQPGAGNTIYF. The DNA for the CDR3 is TGTGCCAGCAGGAAACAGCCAGGAGCTGGAAACACCATATATTTT.

The rearrangement links TRBV6-1 to TRBJ2-7; 10 bases match TRBD1. After removal of 10 bases from V and 4 bases from J, the junction contained 13 bases not matched to a gene. Germline-derived CDR1 and CDR2 are MNHNS and SASEGT. The CDR3 loop spans 15 amino acids. Here the CDR3 DNA reads TGTGCCACCCATTATAGGGGGACAGGGGTGTACGAGCAGTACTTC. The encoded protein is CATHYRGTGVYEQYF.

This chain joins TRBV7-3 and TRBJ2-1, with 10 bases fitting TRBD1. Per germline, CDR1 SGHTA and CDR2 FQGTGA. The CDR3 is 16 amino acids. With 5 bases clipped from V and 6 bases from J, the junction kept 10 bases outside the gene matches. The CDR3 coding sequence is TGTGCCAGCAGCCCGTCCACGGGACAGGGGACCAATGAGCAGTTCTTC. Its protein is CASSPSTGQGTNEQFF. The entire variable domain, with the rest obtained from reference TRBV7-3 and TRBJ2-1, is as follows: GAGVSQTPSNKVTEKGKYVELRCDPISGHTALYWYRQSLGQGPEFLIYFQGTGAADDSGLPNDRFFAVRPEGSVSTLKIQRTERGDSAVYLCASSPSTGQGTNEQFFGPGTRLTVL.

This clone occurred a few times. The chain carries TRBV7-9 and TRBJ1-2; D unclear. This CDR3 comprises 13 residues. CDR1 and CDR2 from the germline V gene are SEHNR and FQNEAQ (reference sequence). Trimming pared 0 bases from V and 6 bases from J, leaving 8 bases between. CDR3 protein: CASSLALRDGYTF. The CDR3 DNA reads TGTGCCAGCAGCTTAGCACTGCGAGATGGCTACACCTTC.